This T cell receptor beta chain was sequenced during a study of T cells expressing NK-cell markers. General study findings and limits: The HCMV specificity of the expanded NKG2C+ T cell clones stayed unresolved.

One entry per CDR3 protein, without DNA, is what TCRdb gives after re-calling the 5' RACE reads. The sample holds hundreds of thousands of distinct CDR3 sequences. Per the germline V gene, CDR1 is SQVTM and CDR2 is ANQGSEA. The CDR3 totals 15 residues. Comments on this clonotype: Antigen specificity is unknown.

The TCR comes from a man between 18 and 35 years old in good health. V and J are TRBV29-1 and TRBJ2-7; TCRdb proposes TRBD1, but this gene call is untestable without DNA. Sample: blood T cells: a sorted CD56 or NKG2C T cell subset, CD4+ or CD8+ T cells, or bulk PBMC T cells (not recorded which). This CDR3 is CSAALRDRGNYEQYF.